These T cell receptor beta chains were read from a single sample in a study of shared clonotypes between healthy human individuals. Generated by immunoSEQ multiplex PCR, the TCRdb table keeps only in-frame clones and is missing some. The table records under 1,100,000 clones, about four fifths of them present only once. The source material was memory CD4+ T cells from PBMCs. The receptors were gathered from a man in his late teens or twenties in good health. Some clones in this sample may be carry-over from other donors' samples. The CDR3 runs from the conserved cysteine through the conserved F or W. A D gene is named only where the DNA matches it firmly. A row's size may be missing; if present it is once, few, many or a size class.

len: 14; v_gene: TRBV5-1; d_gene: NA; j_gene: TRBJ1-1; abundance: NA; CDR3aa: CASSYGGPNTEAFF; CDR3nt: TGCGCCAGCAGCTATGGCGGGCCGAACACTGAAGCTTTCTTT
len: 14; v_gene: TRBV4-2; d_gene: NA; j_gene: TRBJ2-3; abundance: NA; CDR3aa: CASSPRSPSDTQYF; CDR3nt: TGTGCCAGCAGCCCCCGAAGCCCTTCAGATACGCAGTATTTT
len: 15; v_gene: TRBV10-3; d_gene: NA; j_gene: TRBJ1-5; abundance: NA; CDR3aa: CASSYSRSSLGPQHF; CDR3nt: TGTGCCAGCAGTTACTCTCGGAGCTCCCTAGGGCCCCAGCATTTT
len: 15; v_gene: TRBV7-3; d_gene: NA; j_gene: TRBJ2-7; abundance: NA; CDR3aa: CASSSGGPSSYEQYF; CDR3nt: TGTGCCAGCAGCTCCGGGGGACCTTCCTCCTACGAGCAGTACTTC
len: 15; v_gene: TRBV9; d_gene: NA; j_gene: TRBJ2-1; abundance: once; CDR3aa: CASSVSGTGYNEQFF; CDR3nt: TGTGCCAGCAGCGTATCGGGGACTGGGTACAATGAGCAGTTCTTC
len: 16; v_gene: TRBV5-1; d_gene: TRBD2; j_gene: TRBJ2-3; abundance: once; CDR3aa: CASSLATSGSTDTQYF; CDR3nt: TGCGCCAGCAGCTTGGCTACTAGCGGAAGCACAGATACGCAGTATTTT
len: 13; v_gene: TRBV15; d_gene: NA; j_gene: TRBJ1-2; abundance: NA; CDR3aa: CATSRGHNYGYTF; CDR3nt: TGTGCCACCAGCAGGGGACATAACTATGGCTACACCTTC
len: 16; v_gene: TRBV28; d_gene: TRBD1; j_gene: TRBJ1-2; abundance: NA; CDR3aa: CASSLGGQGINYGYTF; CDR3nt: TGTGCCAGCAGCTTAGGGGGACAGGGTATTAACTATGGCTACACCTTC
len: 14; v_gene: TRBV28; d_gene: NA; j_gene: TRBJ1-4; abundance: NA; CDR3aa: CASSLWGGTEKLFF; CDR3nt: TGTGCCAGCAGTTTATGGGGGGGCACTGAAAAACTGTTTTTT
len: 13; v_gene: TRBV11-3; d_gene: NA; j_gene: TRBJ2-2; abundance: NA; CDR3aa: CASSLDPHGELFF; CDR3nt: TGTGCCAGCAGCTTAGACCCCCACGGGGAGCTGTTTTTT
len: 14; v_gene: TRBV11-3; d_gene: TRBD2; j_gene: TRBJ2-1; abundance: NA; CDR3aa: CASSSRRGGNEQFF; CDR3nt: TGTGCCAGCAGCTCAAGGCGGGGGGGGAATGAGCAGTTCTTC
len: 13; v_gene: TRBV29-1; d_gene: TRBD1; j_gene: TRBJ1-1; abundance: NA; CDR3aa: CSVGQGIATEAFF; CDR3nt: TGCAGCGTGGGACAGGGTATTGCCACTGAAGCTTTCTTT
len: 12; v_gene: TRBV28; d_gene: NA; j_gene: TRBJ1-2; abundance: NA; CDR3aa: CASSFIDYGYTF; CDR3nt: TGTGCCAGCAGTTTTATAGACTATGGCTACACCTTC
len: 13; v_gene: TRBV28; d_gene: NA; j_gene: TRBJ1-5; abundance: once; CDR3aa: CASSWGSNQPQHF; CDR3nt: TGTGCCAGCAGTTGGGGTTCGAATCAGCCCCAGCATTTT
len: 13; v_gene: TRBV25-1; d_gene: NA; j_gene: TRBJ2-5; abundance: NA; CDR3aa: CASSGQDQETQYF; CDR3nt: TGTGCCAGCAGTGGACAGGACCAAGAGACCCAGTACTTC
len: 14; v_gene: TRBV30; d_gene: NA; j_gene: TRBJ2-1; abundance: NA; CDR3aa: CAWVAGYNYNEQFF; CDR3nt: TGTGCCTGGGTGGCGGGATACAACTACAATGAGCAGTTCTTC
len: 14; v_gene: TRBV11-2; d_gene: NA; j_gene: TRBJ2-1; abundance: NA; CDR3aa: CASSLGAVNNEQFF; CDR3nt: TGTGCCAGCAGCTTAGGTGCAGTCAACAATGAGCAGTTCTTC
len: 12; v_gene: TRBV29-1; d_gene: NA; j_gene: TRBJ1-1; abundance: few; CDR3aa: CSVGLRRTEAFF; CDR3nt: TGCAGCGTTGGTTTACGGAGGACTGAAGCTTTCTTT
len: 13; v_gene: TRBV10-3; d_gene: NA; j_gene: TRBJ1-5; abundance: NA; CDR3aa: CAITWQRGQPQHF; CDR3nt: TGTGCCATCACTTGGCAAAGGGGTCAGCCCCAGCATTTT
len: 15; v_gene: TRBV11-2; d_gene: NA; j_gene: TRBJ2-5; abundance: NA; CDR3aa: CASSLDRVQGETQYF; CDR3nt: TGTGCCAGCAGCTTAGATCGGGTTCAGGGGGAGACCCAGTACTTC
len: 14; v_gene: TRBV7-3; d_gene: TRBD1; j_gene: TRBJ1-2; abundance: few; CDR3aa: CASSPTGQTDGYTF; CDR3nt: TGTGCCAGCAGCCCCACGGGACAGACAGATGGCTACACCTTC
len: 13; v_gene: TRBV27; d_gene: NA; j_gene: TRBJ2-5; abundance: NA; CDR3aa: CASSLSYGETQYF; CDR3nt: TGTGCCAGCAGTTTATCCTATGGGGAGACCCAGTACTTC
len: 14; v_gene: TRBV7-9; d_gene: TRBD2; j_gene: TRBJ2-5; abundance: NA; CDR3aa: CASSLLYGRETQYF; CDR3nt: TGTGCCAGCAGCTTACTTTACGGGAGGGAGACCCAGTACTTC
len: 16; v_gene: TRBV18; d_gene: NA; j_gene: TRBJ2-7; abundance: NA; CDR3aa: CASSSKIGGLGGEQYF; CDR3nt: TGTGCCAGCTCATCCAAGATTGGAGGCCTTGGTGGGGAGCAGTACTTC
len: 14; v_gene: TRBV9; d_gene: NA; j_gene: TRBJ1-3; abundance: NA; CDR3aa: CASSVATGGNTIYF; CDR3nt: TGTGCCAGCAGCGTAGCTACAGGGGGAAACACCATATATTTT
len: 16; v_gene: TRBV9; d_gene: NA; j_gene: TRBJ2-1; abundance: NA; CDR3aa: CASSGGSGIRYNEQFF; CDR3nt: TGTGCCAGCAGCGGGGGCTCTGGAATCAGATACAATGAGCAGTTCTTC
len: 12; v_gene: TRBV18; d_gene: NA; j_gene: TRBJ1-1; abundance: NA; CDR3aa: CASSPSQDEAFF; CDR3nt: TGTGCCAGCTCACCGAGCCAGGATGAAGCTTTCTTT
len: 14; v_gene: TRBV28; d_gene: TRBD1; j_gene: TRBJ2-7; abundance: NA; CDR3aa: CASAFGTGVYEQYF; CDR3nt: TGTGCCAGCGCATTCGGGACAGGGGTCTACGAGCAGTACTTC
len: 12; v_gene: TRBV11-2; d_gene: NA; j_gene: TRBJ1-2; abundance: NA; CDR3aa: CASSFSGNGYTF; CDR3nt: TGTGCCAGCAGCTTTTCGGGAAATGGCTACACCTTC
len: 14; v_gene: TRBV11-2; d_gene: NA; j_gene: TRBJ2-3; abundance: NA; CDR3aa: CASSTGTSSGTQYF; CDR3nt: TGTGCCAGCAGTACCGGGACGTCGAGTGGCACGCAGTATTTT
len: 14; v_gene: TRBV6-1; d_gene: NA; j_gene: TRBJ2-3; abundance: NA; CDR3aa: CASSEAMGSDTQYF; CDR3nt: TGTGCCAGCAGTGAAGCGATGGGGTCAGATACGCAGTATTTT